These 22 T cell receptor beta chains were sequenced from one sample in a study of T-cell memory formation after mild COVID-19. TCRdb recomputed calls from the 5' RACE reads with MiXCR, one row per CDR3 protein. Of around 470,000 distinct CDR3 sequences in the sample, about 19% were seen once. Sequencing used PBMCs or a T cell subset sorted from them (not recorded which). The receptors derive from an adult woman who had mild COVID-19 (a few samples of this study predate the infection). Cell type and time point are not known.

The chain has TRBV24-1 and TRBJ2-1; possible D gene TRBD2, 6 bases. The CDR3 has 20 residues. The germline V gene encodes CDR1 KGHDR and CDR2 SFDVKD. V shed 2 bases and J shed 2 bases, with 24 bases lying between them. The CDR3 DNA follows: TGTGCCACCAGTGATTCCCTAGTCCCCCTCGTCGGAGGGACCTACAATGAGCAGTTCTTC. Residues: CATSDSLVPLVGGTYNEQFF.

J is TRBJ1-4 and V is TRBV5-1; D is ambiguous. V dropped 0 bases and J dropped 8 bases, with 8 bases sitting between them. Germline lookup yields CDR1 SGHRS and CDR2 YFSETQ. The CDR3 covers 13 residues. The CDR3 DNA sequence: TGCGCCAGCAGCTTGGGAACAGACGAAAAACTGTTTTTT. Its protein product is CASSLGTDEKLFF.

This clonotype was seen a handful of times. The chain uses TRBV3-1 and TRBJ2-3; D remains ambiguous. The CDR3 contains 14 residues. Germline V gives CDR1 LGHDT, CDR2 YNNKEL (reference sequence). V lost 1 base and J lost 5, with 10 bases in between. The CDR3 DNA is TGTGCCAGCAGCCAAGGGGGTAGTCTAGATACGCAGTATTTT. Protein sequence: CASSQGGSLDTQYF.

V is TRBV11-2 and J is TRBJ1-1; D remains unclear. V gave up 3 bases and J gave up 4 bases, with 12 bases separating them. The CDR3 spans 14 residues. CDR1 is SGHAT and CDR2 is FQNNGV in the germline V gene. The DNA of the CDR3 is TGTGCCAGCAGCTTGGCCCTTGTGGCCACTGAAGCTTTCTTT. It yields the protein CASSLALVATEAFF.

This clonotype has just a few counts. This rearrangement joins TRBV5-1 to TRBJ2-3; TRBD1 matches 10 bases. The J segment lost 1 base and the V segment lost 5 bases, leaving 7 bases of the junction unmatched. Per germline, CDR1 SGHRS and CDR2 YFSETQ. This CDR3 contains 16 residues. CDR3 in DNA: TGCGCCAGCAGGCCGACAGGGGGCCGGGGCACAGATACGCAGTATTTT. This gives the protein CASRPTGGRGTDTQYF.

The chain carries TRBV15 and TRBJ2-1, with D possibly TRBD2 on 5 matching bases. Germline CDR1 is LNHNV and CDR2 is YYDKDF (reference sequence). Trimming removed 5 bases at V and 2 bases at J, with 7 bases between. The CDR3 spans 13 residues. In nucleotides, the CDR3 is TGTGCCACCAGCTTGGGAGCCTACAATGAGCAGTTCTTC. Its translation is CATSLGAYNEQFF.

The V call is TRBV7-2, the J call TRBJ2-5; 15 bases map to TRBD2. Germline V gene data show CDR1 as SGHTA and CDR2 as FQGNSA. The CDR3 length is 17 residues. V shed 2 bases and J 9 bases; nucleotides not matched to a gene: 10. CDR3 sequence (DNA): TGTGCCAGCAGCTTAATCCTCACCGGGACTAGCGGGAGGCCCCAGTACTTC. It encodes CASSLILTGTSGRPQYF.

The V call is TRBV7-2, the J call TRBJ2-7; 8 bases line up with TRBD1. Trimming at V came to 3 bases and at J to 2 bases, leaving 9 bases not matched to a gene. The germline gives CDR1 SGHTA, CDR2 FQGNSA. This CDR3 is built from 16 residues. For the CDR3, the DNA is TGTGCCAGCAGCTTTGACCGGGACAGGCAAACCTACGAGCAGTACTTC. Encoded protein: CASSFDRDRQTYEQYF.

This clonotype was recorded a few times. The chain employs TRBV18 and TRBJ2-3; 9 bases are shared with TRBD2. The CDR3 has 17 amino acids. V lost 2 bases to trimming and J lost 4 bases; unmatched junction nucleotides: 10. CDR1 and CDR2 (germline): KGHSH, LQKENI. In nucleotides, the CDR3 is TGTGCCAGCTCACCAGGATTATATAGCGGGAGACCAGATACGCAGTATTTT. Amino acids: CASSPGLYSGRPDTQYF.

The chain couples TRBV4-1 to TRBJ2-7; D is perhaps TRBD1 (5 bases). The germline CDR1 and CDR2 sequences are MGHRA and YSYEKL. The length of the CDR3 is 14 residues. V was clipped by 2 bases and J by 8 bases, with 16 bases between them. DNA for the CDR3: TGCGCCAGCAGCCAAATGGGCGCAGGGCAAAAGCAGTACTTC. Amino acid sequence: CASSQMGAGQKQYF.

In its sample, this clonotype was seen a few times. This chain uses TRBV29-1 with TRBJ2-3; TRBD2 agrees at 9 bases. Germline CDR1 reads SQVTM; CDR2 reads ANQGSEA. J was trimmed by 5 bases and V by 1 base; bases with no gene match: 7. The CDR3 totals 15 residues. CDR3 bases: TGCAGCGTTGAAGGAGTTAGCGGGGGTATAGATACGCAGTATTTT. It codes for CSVEGVSGGIDTQYF.

The chain joins TRBV7-3 to TRBJ1-6; 7 positions agree with TRBD1. CDR1 SGHTA and CDR2 FQGTGA come from the germline V gene. V lost 5 bases, J lost 10 bases, and 8 bases stayed unmatched. The CDR3 runs to 14 residues. CDR3 DNA: TGTGCCAGCAGCCAGGGGGGATTAGGATCACCCCTCCACTTT. This translates into CASSQGGLGSPLHF.

The chain joins TRBV7-6 to TRBJ1-2; the match to TRBD1 covers 7 bases. Germline-derived CDR1 and CDR2 are SGHVS and FNYEAQ. J gave up 6 bases and V 1 base, and 11 bases lay outside the gene matches. The CDR3 length is 16 residues. The CDR3 DNA reads TGTGCCAGCAGCTTAGGAACCCAGACAGGGCCGAATGGCTACACCTTC. It translates to CASSLGTQTGPNGYTF.

This clonotype was seen a few times. The chain uses TRBV12-3 or TRBV12-4 and TRBJ1-5; possibly TRBD1 for D (5 bases). Trimming cost V 5 bases and J 1 base, with 15 bases left between them. CDR3 size: 16 residues. The CDR3 reads CASSKTGTASNQPQHF. CDR3 in DNA: TGTGCCAGCAGTAAGACCGGGACCGCAAGCAATCAGCCCCAGCATTTT.

This clonotype was counted ten times or more. As DNA, the CDR3 is TGTGCCAGCAGTTTCGGCACAGATACGCAGTATTTT. Encoded protein: CASSFGTDTQYF. This chain connects TRBV12-3 or TRBV12-4 to TRBJ2-3; D gene ambiguous. The germline V and J ends were trimmed by 3 bases and 1 base, with 2 bases remaining between them. CDR3 length: 12 residues.

This chain's CDR3 is CASSLPGGGDTQYF. CDR3 coding DNA: TGTGCCAGCAGTTTACCCGGGGGGGGTGATACGCAGTATTTT. The chain joins TRBV28 to TRBJ2-3; 8 bases are a match to TRBD2. Trimming at V came to 2 bases and at J to 6 bases, leaving 4 bases not matched to a gene. Germline V gives CDR1 MDHEN, CDR2 SYDVKM. This CDR3 comprises 14 residues.

The rearrangement links TRBV6-2 or TRBV6-3 to TRBJ2-1; D not resolved. CDR1 is MNHEY and CDR2 is SVGEGT in the germline V gene. V gave up 6 bases and J gave up 6 bases, with 9 bases separating them. The CDR3 is 12 amino acids. CDR3 loop: CASSRTSNEQFF. The CDR3 DNA reads as TGTGCCAGCAGCCGAACCTCCAATGAGCAGTTCTTC.

This clonotype was found a few times. The rearrangement links TRBV20-1 to TRBJ1-2; D perhaps matches TRBD1 (5 bases). The CDR3 runs 13 residues. The germline gives CDR1 DFQATT, CDR2 SNEGSKA (reference sequence). Deletions cut 0 bases from V and 4 bases from J, with 9 bases between. The CDR3 DNA sequence: TGCAGTGCTAGAGATCCCGGGGGCTATGGCTACACCTTC. Residues: CSARDPGGYGYTF.

J is TRBJ2-7 and V is TRBV5-1, with D perhaps TRBD1 (5 bases). Trimming took 0 bases from V and 5 from J, leaving 18 bases between them. CDR3 length: 16 residues. Germline CDR1 SGHRS, CDR2 YFSETQ. CDR3 region: CASSLEAGWGSNEQYF. CDR3 nucleotide sequence: TGCGCCAGCAGCTTGGAGGCAGGGTGGGGTTCGAACGAGCAGTACTTC.

The genes are TRBV9 and TRBJ2-3, with D perhaps TRBD2 (7 bases). Trimming removed 6 bases at V and 3 bases at J, with 17 bases between. Germline CDR1 SGDLS, CDR2 YYNGEE. CDR3 length: 15 residues. The CDR3 DNA is TGTGCCAGCACCCCAGTGGGGAGGGGGACAGATACGCAGTATTTT. It encodes CASTPVGRGTDTQYF. The variable domain in full, with the rest retrieved from reference TRBV9 and TRBJ2-3, is DSGVTQTPKHLITATGQRVTLRCSPRSGDLSVYWYQQSLDQGLQFLIQYYNGEERAKGNILERFSAQQFPDLHSELNLSSLELGDSALYFCASTPVGRGTDTQYFGPGTRLTVL.

The V and J genes are TRBV24-1 and TRBJ2-7; D is unclear. Trimming took 3 bases from V and 0 from J, leaving 8 bases between them. The CDR3 has 14 residues. CDR1 and CDR2 (germline): KGHDR, SFDVKD. In nucleotides, the CDR3 is TGTGCCACCAGTGATACCAGACGCTCCTACGAGCAGTACTTC. Translated, it gives CATSDTRRSYEQYF.

This chain links TRBV18 with TRBJ1-1, with D perhaps TRBD1 (6 bases). The CDR3 covers 13 residues. Trimming removed 2 bases from V and 5 bases from J, with 9 bases in between. Germline CDR1 KGHSH, CDR2 LQKENI. CDR3 DNA: TGTGCCAGCTCACCAGGGGGCGAGACTGAAGCTTTCTTT. Protein sequence: CASSPGGETEAFF.